This T cell receptor beta chain derives from a study of tumor-infiltrating lymphocytes in primary liver carcinoma. Researchers drew blood RNA from unsorted whole blood and extracted germline DNA as well. With respect to this clonotype: The antigen remains undetermined. Just one base apart from a much larger clone, this may be a read error.

A primer in the constant region served to generate TCR beta cDNA from roughly 450 ng of total RNA. ARM-PCR was slightly modified, and three nested multiplex PCR rounds with it gave rise to the TCR beta libraries. Both of the initial two PCR rounds ran for approximately 11 cycles and employed TRBV1-TRBV30 forward primers alongside a C-beta reverse primer. TCRdb re-analysed the multiplex PCR reads in MiXCR, keeping a single row per CDR3 protein. The profile covers 320,000 or so distinct CDR3 sequences, with more than 55% appearing a single time and approximately 9% taken by the ten largest. Study-wide points: Relative to blood, tumors carried a significantly larger fraction of the repertoire in their top 250 clones (p = 0.039). Bulk unsorted sampling precluded comparing CD4+ and CD8+ repertoires.

CDR1 SQVTM and CDR2 ANQGSEA come from the germline V gene. This CDR3 is 13 amino acids long. The specimen was peripheral blood. The receptor comes from a man in his forties or fifties with primary liver carcinoma and hepatitis B virus infection. J is TRBJ2-1 and V is TRBV29-1; no clear D gene. The DNA for the CDR3 is TGCAGCGTTGTTGGAGAGACCTACAATGAGCAGTCCTTC. Translating it yields CSVVGETYNEQSF.